This TCR beta chain was sequenced for a study of cytomegalovirus exposure and HLA in healthy donors. PCR amplification relied on 60 Vbeta primers (plus 13 Jbeta primers). Data came from immunoSEQ multiplex PCR; TCRdb stores just in-frame clones and leaves some out. The sample records 150,000 to 200,000 clones, roughly 84% being singletons. Trimming shortened V by 1 base and J by 5 bases, and 14 bases separated the two germline ends. This CDR3 is built from 15 residues. The germline gives CDR1 MDHEN, CDR2 SYDVKM. This clone was found a few times. The antigen is unknown. Overall study results and limits: In a later analysis, TCR association rates varied by HLA locus: DRB1 most, HLA-C fewest. Later analysis reportedly placed an Asian-associated ancestry cluster below the approximately 730-donor mean in N-insertions.

The rearrangement links TRBV28 to TRBJ1-1, with a possible D match to TRBD1 (6 bases). The material sequenced was PBMCs. The source is a woman in her late teens or twenties in good health and CMV-seronegative. The CDR3 loop is CASSLLRGAGTEAFF. CDR3 coding DNA: TGTGCCAGCAGTTTATTGCGGGGGGCAGGGACTGAAGCTTTCTTT.